Listed below are T cell receptor beta chains from one sample, sequenced in a study of blood T cell repertoires in COVID-19. Assay used: immunoSEQ multiplex PCR; TCRdb lists only in-frame clones, some missing. This table holds about 110,000 clones, approximately 82% found once. The sequencing sample was made of peripheral blood. The receptors derive from a woman aged 60-70 years with acute or convalescent COVID-19. Both conserved end residues are part of each CDR3. The D gene is left open where the match is weak. Size is omitted from some rows. Given values are once, few, many or a class for expanded clones.

TRBV6-5,TRBJ2-5,TRBD2,-,15,TGTGCCAGCAGTCCCGGTAGCGGGAGGAGGGAGACCCAGTACTTC,CASSPGSGRRETQYF
TRBV9,TRBJ2-2,-,once,15,TGTGCCAGCAGCGTGTTAGGGGCGAACACCGGGGAGCTGTTTTTT,CASSVLGANTGELFF
TRBV7-2,TRBJ1-1,-,-,13,TGTGCCAGCAGCCCCGAGCGCCGCGAAAGAGCTTTCTTT,CASSPERRERAFF
TRBV4-3,TRBJ2-2,TRBD2,once,15,TGCGCCAGCAGCCAAGCCCGGGGGGGCACCGGGGAGCTGTTTTTT,CASSQARGGTGELFF
TRBV5-5,TRBJ2-6,-,-,18,TGTGCCAGCACCAGATCTGTGACAGGCGCCTCTGGGGCCAACGTCCTGACTTTC,CASTRSVTGASGANVLTF
TRBV6-5,TRBJ1-2,-,-,12,TGTGCCAGCGGAACCGGGAGCTCCGGCTACACCTTC,CASGTGSSGYTF
TRBV29-1,TRBJ1-2,TRBD1,few,15,TGCAGCGTCAACCGGGACAGGCCGGGCAACTATGGCTACACCTTC,CSVNRDRPGNYGYTF
TRBV24-1,TRBJ1-2,TRBD1,once,14,TGTGCCACCAGTGATGCGGACAGGGACTATGGCTACACCTTC,CATSDADRDYGYTF
TRBV18,TRBJ1-3,-,-,13,TGTGCCAGCTCCGGTATTGGTGGAAACACCATATATTTT,CASSGIGGNTIYF
TRBV5-1,TRBJ2-5,-,-,14,TGCGCCAGCAGCTTCCGCGGGGGCGAGGAGACCCAGTACTTC,CASSFRGGEETQYF
TRBV5-6,TRBJ2-5,-,few,15,TGTGCCAGCAGCTTTCGAAAACTAGGAGGGGAGACCCAGTACTTC,CASSFRKLGGETQYF
TRBV12-5,TRBJ2-3,-,-,14,TGTGCTAGTGGTTTAGGACAGTCAATAGATACGCAGTATTTT,CASGLGQSIDTQYF